This T cell receptor beta chain stems from a study of T cells in narcolepsy. Across the study: Enrolled donors included narcolepsy type 1 or type 2 patients and healthy controls. Whole-study results and caveats: Autoreactive HCRT-specific and TRIB2-specific clonotypes were marked in same-patient CSF-versus-blood CD4+ comparisons. Autoreactive clonotypes reportedly recurred in blood of same and different patients, not controls.

Sequenced by immunoSEQ multiplex PCR; TCRdb stores in-frame clones only, minus some. This sample has around 8,000 clones, with roughly 57% found just once. This clone turned up a few times. The antigen remains undetermined. The CDR3 covers 14 residues. V lost 1 base to trimming and J lost 7 bases; unmatched junction nucleotides: 4. The germline gives CDR1 GTSNPN, CDR2 SVGIG (reference sequence). Sequencing used CD45RA- memory CD8+ T cells from PBMCs. V and J are TRBV30 and TRBJ1-6; TRBD1 matches 7 bases. This TCR came from a human donor with narcolepsy. The CDR3 loop reads CAWSAGTVNSPLHF. The DNA for the CDR3 is TGTGCCTGGAGTGCTGGGACAGTAAATTCACCCCTCCACTTT.